One sample yielded the 24 T cell receptor beta chains listed below, sequenced in a study of tumor-infiltrating lymphocytes in localized non-small cell lung cancer. Some clones are missing from TCRdb's copy, which holds only in-frame ones; the method was immunoSEQ multiplex PCR. The table lists 6,000 to 8,000 clones, approximately 77% of them singletons. The sample taken for sequencing was uninvolved lung tissue not adjacent to the tumor. Every receptor here comes from a human donor with non-small cell lung cancer.

The chain has TRBV30 and TRBJ1-4; unclear D gene. V gave up 5 bases and J gave up 8 bases, with 18 bases separating them. From germline, CDR1 is GTSNPN and CDR2 SVGIG (reference sequence). This CDR3 spans 14 amino acids. DNA of the CDR3: TGTGCCTGGGGCCTCTTAGGAGCAGCCGAAAAACTGTTTTTT. This gives the protein CAWGLLGAAEKLFF.

This clone was seen once. The chain joins TRBV29-1 to TRBJ2-7, with a weak D call TRBD1 (6 bases). The CDR3 is 13 amino acids. Germline V gene data show CDR1 as SQVTM and CDR2 as ANQGSEA. V gave up 6 bases and J gave up 2 bases, with 14 bases separating them. DNA of the CDR3: TGCAGCGTCTCGAGGGGGTACACCTACGAGCAGTACTTC. Translation gives CSVSRGYTYEQYF.

The V call is TRBV2, the J call TRBJ2-7; D is uncertain. Germline V gene data show CDR1 as SNHLY and CDR2 as FYNNEI. V gave up 4 bases and J gave up 3 bases, with 16 bases separating them. The CDR3 has 15 residues. The CDR3 nucleotides read TGTGCCAGCAGTGTTCAACCGGACGGTATCTACGAGCAGTACTTC. This codes for CASSVQPDGIYEQYF. The complete variable domain, with remaining parts taken from reference TRBV2 and TRBJ2-7, reads EPEVTQTPSHQVTQMGQEVILRCVPISNHLYFYWYRQILGQKVEFLVSFYNNEISEKSEIFDDQFSVERPDGSNFTLKIRSTKLEDSAMYFCASSVQPDGIYEQYFGPGTRLTVT.

This clone has more than one count but fewer than ten. Distinct nucleotide sequences in the sample also encode this CDR3. CDR3 region: CASSPGQGAYEQYF. CDR3 DNA: TGTGCCAGCAGCCCGGGACAGGGCGCCTACGAGCAGTACTTC. The chain employs TRBV7-2 and TRBJ2-7; 9 bases line up with TRBD1. Germline V gene data show CDR1 as SGHTA and CDR2 as FQGNSA. V dropped 5 bases and J dropped 2; count of bases not matched to a gene: 4. The CDR3 spans 14 residues.

J is TRBJ2-7 and V is TRBV29-1; 9 bases fit TRBD1. Germline CDR1 reads SQVTM; CDR2 reads ANQGSEA. This CDR3 contains 15 residues. The ends lost 2 bases at V and 4 bases at J; junction bases unmatched: 9. The CDR3 region has the DNA TGCAGCGTTGAAACCACGACAGGGGGGAAGTACGAGCAGTACTTC. Translated: CSVETTTGGKYEQYF.

This clone was counted a few times. The gene calls are TRBV30 and TRBJ2-3; D gene ambiguous. The V gene's germline CDR1 is GTSNPN and CDR2 SVGIG (reference sequence). V was cut by 1 base and J by 6 bases, with 5 bases left in between. The CDR3 is 11 residues long. The CDR3 is CAWSGFDTQYF. CDR3 nucleotide sequence: TGTGCCTGGAGTGGGTTCGATACGCAGTATTTT.

The rearrangement links TRBV7-9 to TRBJ2-5; a possible D gene is TRBD2 (5 bases). Trimming took off 7 bases at V and 1 base at J, with 13 bases between the two ends. Germline V CDR1 and CDR2: SEHNR, FQNEAQ (reference sequence). The CDR3 spans 14 residues. The CDR3 bases are TGTGCCAGCACCCCCGGGCGGGTCCAAGAGACCCAGTACTTC. Its protein product is CASTPGRVQETQYF.

J is TRBJ2-2 and V is TRBV6-4, with D perhaps assigned TRBD1 or TRBD2 (6 bases each). V was cut by 4 bases and J by 4 bases, with 16 bases left in between. The CDR3 is made up of 16 amino acids. Germline loops: CDR1 MRHNA, CDR2 SNTAGT. The CDR3 DNA is TGTGCCAGCAGTGGCGGGACCACAGGGACCACCGGGGAGCTGTTTTTT. This sequence encodes CASSGGTTGTTGELFF.

The rearrangement links TRBV6-5 to TRBJ1-1, with a tentative D call TRBD1 (5 bases). This CDR3 has 14 residues. V lost 0 bases to trimming and J lost 2 bases, with 7 bases between them. In germline, CDR1 is MNHEY, CDR2 SVGAGI. The CDR3 DNA follows: TGTGCCAGCAGTTACTCGGGGGGAAACACTGAAGCTTTCTTT. It is translated as CASSYSGGNTEAFF.

This rearrangement joins TRBV10-3 to TRBJ2-7, with D perhaps matching TRBD2 (6 bases). CDR1 and CDR2 from the germline V gene are ENHRY and SYGVKD. The V and J ends lost 3 bases and 5 bases respectively, with 8 bases between them. There are 12 residues in the CDR3. CDR3 protein: CAISERGNEQYF. The CDR3 region has the DNA TGTGCCATCAGTGAACGGGGGAACGAGCAGTACTTC.

The rearrangement joins TRBV7-8 to TRBJ2-7, with D possibly matching TRBD2 (5 bases). Germline CDR1 SGHVS, CDR2 FQNEAQ. Trimming removed 4 bases from V and 12 bases from J, with 16 bases in between. The CDR3 has 12 amino acids. The CDR3 region is CASSSLGSARYF. CDR3 in DNA: TGTGCCAGCAGCTCCCTCGGTAGCGCTCGGTACTTC.

This clone is a singleton in its sample. The V and J genes are TRBV7-2 and TRBJ2-7; 8 nucleotides match TRBD2. This CDR3 has 14 amino acids. Germline V gene data show CDR1 as SGHTA and CDR2 as FQGNSA. V lost 3 bases, J lost 3 bases, and 4 bases stayed unmatched. This CDR3 is CASSLQRGYYEQYF. The CDR3 DNA sequence: TGTGCCAGCAGCTTGCAGCGGGGGTACTACGAGCAGTACTTC.

The chain links TRBV7-9 to TRBJ2-7, with D perhaps TRBD1 or TRBD2 (5 bases each). The V gene's germline CDR1 is SEHNR and CDR2 FQNEAQ (reference sequence). The CDR3 consists of 14 residues. Trimming cost V 3 bases and J 0 bases, with 9 bases left between them. The CDR3 sequence is CASSFGTDSYEQYF. Written as DNA, the CDR3 is TGTGCCAGCAGCTTTGGGACGGACTCCTACGAGCAGTACTTC.

This clone was counted only a few times. The chain combines TRBV7-2 with TRBJ1-1; D not certain. V was trimmed by 1 base and J by 5 bases, leaving 8 bases between them. This CDR3 comprises 13 residues. Germline V gene data show CDR1 as SGHTA and CDR2 as FQGNSA. The CDR3 spells CASSLVGRTEAFF. The CDR3 nucleotides are TGTGCCAGCAGCTTAGTGGGGAGGACTGAAGCTTTCTTT.

This clone was seen a few times. CDR3 sequence: CASSGQISTGELFF. CDR3 sequence (DNA): TGTGCCAGCAGCGGACAGATTTCCACCGGGGAGCTGTTTTTT. This chain uses TRBV9 with TRBJ2-2; possible D gene TRBD1, 5 bases. Germline V CDR1 and CDR2: SGDLS, YYNGEE. V was cut by 3 bases and J by 4 bases, with 10 bases left in between. The CDR3 runs to 14 residues.

This chain uses TRBV7-2 with TRBJ2-2, with unresolved D. V was trimmed by 8 bases and J by 4 bases, leaving 5 bases between them. This CDR3 region has 11 residues. The germline V gene has CDR1 SGHTA and CDR2 FQGNSA. In DNA, the CDR3 is TGTGCCAGCGGGCTCACCGGGGAGCTGTTTTTT. Its translation is CASGLTGELFF. Supplemented by reference TRBV7-2 and TRBJ2-2, the full variable domain reads GAGVSQSPSNKVTEKGKDVELRCDPISGHTALYWYRQSLGQGLEFLIYFQGNSAPDKSGLPSDRFSAERTGGSVSTLTIQRTQQEDSAVYLCASGLTGELFFGEGSRLTVL.

The gene calls are TRBV30 and TRBJ2-6, with 8 bases fitting TRBD1. J was trimmed by 2 bases and V by 0 bases; bases with no gene match: 9. From germline, CDR1 is GTSNPN and CDR2 SVGIG (reference sequence). The CDR3 has 18 residues. CDR3 coding DNA: TGTGCCTGGAGTGTACGTGGCAGGGGGCGAGCTGGGGCCAACGTCCTGACTTTC. The encoded protein is CAWSVRGRGRAGANVLTF.

The chain joins TRBV2 to TRBJ2-7; D perhaps matches TRBD1 (6 bases). V lost 7 bases and J 2 bases, leaving 15 bases between the germline ends. This CDR3 is built from 14 residues. Germline V CDR1 and CDR2: SNHLY, FYNNEI. CDR3 nucleotides: TGTGCCAGCACGCAAACCAAGGGGGCCTACGAGCAGTACTTC. This translates into CASTQTKGAYEQYF.

The genes are TRBV6-5 and TRBJ1-1; D remains unclear. The CDR3 length is 13 residues. CDR1 and CDR2 (germline): MNHEY, SVGAGI. V shed 0 bases and J shed 4 bases, with 6 bases lying between them. The CDR3 sequence is CASSYSRGTEAFF. For the CDR3, the DNA is TGTGCCAGCAGTTACTCGAGAGGCACTGAAGCTTTCTTT.

The CDR3 DNA sequence: TGTGCCAGCAGCCCCGGGTTGGCGCACGATCCAGATACGCAGTATTTT. Translating it yields CASSPGLAHDPDTQYF. The chain joins TRBV9 to TRBJ2-3; D not certain. Per the germline V gene, CDR1 is SGDLS and CDR2 is YYNGEE. The CDR3 has 16 amino acids. The ends were cut back, 4 bases at V and 4 bases at J, with 19 bases in the middle. The full variable domain, in which reference TRBV9 and TRBJ2-3 provide the parts outside the CDR3, is DSGVTQTPKHLITATGQRVTLRCSPRSGDLSVYWYQQSLDQGLQFLIQYYNGEERAKGNILERFSAQQFPDLHSELNLSSLELGDSALYFCASSPGLAHDPDTQYFGPGTRLTVL.

The chain carries TRBV2 and TRBJ1-2, with D possibly matching TRBD1 (5 bases). This CDR3 has 13 residues. Trimming pared 10 bases from V and 5 bases from J, leaving 17 bases between. Germline V gene lookup returns CDR1 SNHLY and CDR2 FYNNEI. Written as DNA, the CDR3 is TGTGCCACCGGCCGGGACGGGGGATATGGCTACACCTTC. Translation gives CATGRDGGYGYTF.

The CDR3 sequence is CASRPGGQETQYF. CDR3 sequence (DNA): TGTGCCAGCAGGCCAGGGGGGCAGGAGACCCAGTACTTC. The chain is built from TRBV6-5 and TRBJ2-5; a possible D gene is TRBD1 (7 bases). Trimming shortened V by 6 bases and J by 5 bases, and 13 bases separated the two germline ends. Looked up from germline, CDR1 is MNHEY and CDR2 is SVGAGI. The CDR3 has 13 residues.

The chain is built from TRBV7-2 and TRBJ2-2; D possibly corresponds to TRBD2 (6 bases). From germline, CDR1 is SGHTA and CDR2 FQGNSA. Trimming cost V 5 bases and J 7 bases, with 17 bases left between them. The CDR3 is 15 residues long. The CDR3 reads CASSLRRGRGGELFF. Written as DNA, the CDR3 is TGTGCCAGCAGCCTTAGAAGAGGGCGGGGCGGGGAGCTGTTTTTT. Looking up the rest from reference TRBV7-2 and TRBJ2-2 gives the full variable domain: GAGVSQSPSNKVTEKGKDVELRCDPISGHTALYWYRQSLGQGLEFLIYFQGNSAPDKSGLPSDRFSAERTGGSVSTLTIQRTQQEDSAVYLCASSLRRGRGGELFFGEGSRLTVL.

V gene TRBV9 combines with J gene TRBJ2-3; 9 nucleotides agree with TRBD2. The germline gives CDR1 SGDLS, CDR2 YYNGEE. The V gene end was trimmed by 6 bases and the J gene end by 2 bases; junction bases not matched to a gene: 7. CDR3 length: 15 residues. The CDR3: CASTRVAGDTDTQYF. The CDR3 DNA follows: TGTGCCAGCACTAGGGTAGCGGGAGACACAGATACGCAGTATTTT.